Listed here is a single T cell receptor beta chain. Its target is unknown. The assay was immunoSEQ multiplex PCR, and TCRdb's table has in-frame clones only and misses some. The sample holds about 82,000 clones, approximately 89% seen once. This sample is drawn from a study of OX40 agonist ivuxolimab in advanced cancers. For the study at large: Dose-escalation patients had hepatocellular carcinoma, melanoma, renal cell or head and neck cancer.

Study results and caveats: On average, a greater number of expanded clones characterised CD8+ T cells relative to CD4+.

The V end was cut by 0 bases, the J end by 4 bases, with 3 bases between. The CDR3 covers 12 residues. CDR1 is SEHNR and CDR2 is FQNEAQ in the germline V gene (reference sequence). The receptor's source is an adult with an advanced solid tumor such as melanoma, head and neck, liver or kidney cancer. This rearrangement joins TRBV7-9 to TRBJ1-1; D is unresolved. Sample: CD4+ or CD8+ T cells sorted from blood, taken in a trial of the OX40 agonist ivuxolimab. CDR3 bases: TGTGCCAGCAGCTTAGCGGTCACTGAAGCTTTCTTT. It translates to CASSLAVTEAFF.